These T cell receptor beta chains were read from a single sample in a study of blood T cell repertoires in COVID-19. The table came from immunoSEQ multiplex PCR; TCRdb's copy has only in-frame clones and leaves some out. Among 220,000 or so clones listed, almost 85% were seen once. Sequences were obtained from peripheral blood. The source is a woman of 80 years or more with acute or convalescent COVID-19. Both conserved end residues are part of each CDR3. D genes are given only for firm matches. Where a row states a size, it is once, few, many or the class of an expanded clone; other rows omit it.

DNA: TGTGCCAGCAGCCAAGGTCCCCGGCTAGCGGGGAGTAACCTAAATACGCAGTATTTT
CDR3: CASSQGPRLAGSNLNTQYF
J: TRBJ2-3
D: TRBD2
V: TRBV4-2
size: .

DNA: TGTGCCAGCAGCTTACGCAGCGGTAAAGCGGAGACCCAGTACTTC
CDR3: CASSLRSGKAETQYF
J: TRBJ2-5
D: .
V: TRBV7-9
size: .

DNA: TGTGCCAGCAGCCCCGGAGGAACCGGGGAGCTGTTTTTT
CDR3: CASSPGGTGELFF
J: TRBJ2-2
D: .
V: TRBV7-2
size: .

DNA: TGCAGCGTTGAAGAGTTTCTGGGGGCAGGGTCGGGCTACACCTTC
CDR3: CSVEEFLGAGSGYTF
J: TRBJ1-2
D: .
V: TRBV29-1
size: .

DNA: TGTGCCAGCGGAACAGGGGGCTGGGATGGCTACACCTTC
CDR3: CASGTGGWDGYTF
J: TRBJ1-2
D: TRBD1
V: TRBV2
size: many

DNA: TGTGCCACCGCGGGACAGGGGGCCTCTAACTATGGCTACACCTTC
CDR3: CATAGQGASNYGYTF
J: TRBJ1-2
D: TRBD1
V: TRBV6-6
size: few

DNA: TGTGCCAGCAGAAATACAGAGTCGTCTATTTCACCCCTCCACTTT
CDR3: CASRNTESSISPLHF
J: TRBJ1-6
D: .
V: TRBV27
size: few

DNA: TGCAGTGCAGAGGAGGAAACTGAAGCTTTCTTT
CDR3: CSAEEETEAFF
J: TRBJ1-1
D: .
V: TRBV20-1
size: .

DNA: TGTGCCAGCAGCTTATTTGGACTAGCGGGGGGGAGCTCCTACAATGAGCAGTTCTTC
CDR3: CASSLFGLAGGSSYNEQFF
J: TRBJ2-1
D: TRBD2
V: TRBV7-6
size: .

DNA: TGTGCCAGCAGCTTAGTAGTGGAGACCCAGTACTTC
CDR3: CASSLVVETQYF
J: TRBJ2-5
D: .
V: TRBV7-2
size: .

DNA: TGTGCCAGCGGAGCCCCGAGACTAGCCGATACGCAGTATTTT
CDR3: CASGAPRLADTQYF
J: TRBJ2-3
D: TRBD2
V: TRBV7-9
size: .

DNA: TGTGCCAGCAGTCATCAGAAAGCGGGAGAAAACATTCAGTACTTC
CDR3: CASSHQKAGENIQYF
J: TRBJ2-4
D: TRBD2
V: TRBV28
size: .

DNA: TGCGCCAGCAGCCCTCGGACAGGGACACGAGAAAAACTGTTTTTT
CDR3: CASSPRTGTREKLFF
J: TRBJ1-4
D: TRBD1
V: TRBV5-1
size: .

DNA: TGTGCCAGCAGTTTCGGGGGTTCCTACGAGCAGTACTTC
CDR3: CASSFGGSYEQYF
J: TRBJ2-7
D: .
V: TRBV6-5
size: .

DNA: TGTGCCACCAGCACCCCGGTTCCAGGGGGAACGGAGACCCAGTACTTC
CDR3: CATSTPVPGGTETQYF
J: TRBJ2-5
D: TRBD1
V: TRBV15
size: .

DNA: TGCAGCGTTGGACAGGAGGCCGGGAACTATGGCTACACCTTC
CDR3: CSVGQEAGNYGYTF
J: TRBJ1-2
D: .
V: TRBV29-1
size: once

DNA: TGTGCCAGCAGCCAAACAGGGGGCACTGAAGCTTTCTTT
CDR3: CASSQTGGTEAFF
J: TRBJ1-1
D: TRBD1
V: TRBV11-3
size: once

DNA: TGTGCCAGCAGCTTGGGACAGGTAAGTTCTGAGCAGTTCTTC
CDR3: CASSLGQVSSEQFF
J: TRBJ2-1
D: TRBD1
V: TRBV7-2
size: .

DNA: TGTGCCAGCGGACCCTATGGGAGCACTGAAGCTTTCTTT
CDR3: CASGPYGSTEAFF
J: TRBJ1-1
D: .
V: TRBV27
size: .

DNA: TGTGCCAGCAGCTTGGAGATACGGGACACCTTCTATGGCTACACCTTC
CDR3: CASSLEIRDTFYGYTF
J: TRBJ1-2
D: .
V: TRBV7-2
size: .

DNA: TGTGCCAGCAGCTTATCTAGCGGGGGGGCTGAGACCCAGTACTTC
CDR3: CASSLSSGGAETQYF
J: TRBJ2-5
D: TRBD2
V: TRBV7-3
size: .

DNA: TGTGCCAGCAGCATAGCCGGGACAGGGGAACAAGCTTTCTTT
CDR3: CASSIAGTGEQAFF
J: TRBJ1-1
D: TRBD1
V: TRBV7-9
size: once

DNA: TGTGCCAGCAGGTCAGGGGCTTCCTTTGGCTACACCTTC
CDR3: CASRSGASFGYTF
J: TRBJ1-2
D: .
V: TRBV2
size: few